The following is a T cell receptor (beta chain) sequence with its context. TCRdb keeps only in-frame clones here, not all; method: immunoSEQ multiplex PCR. Of 450,000 to 650,000 clones in the sample, 78% were seen once. The sample is drawn from a study of shared T cell receptors in the human thymus. After removal of 2 bases from V and 3 bases from J, the junction contained 5 bases not matched to a gene. CDR3 size: 15 residues. Germline loops: CDR1 MNHEY, CDR2 SVGAGI. Separately, the same data were catalogued under a study of human thymus T cells. As that report states: Thymic samples were excised during corrective heart operations. Unrelated people showed highly overlapping thymic repertoires, related research reported.

This clonotype was obtained from a boy less than two years old with a congenital heart defect. This sequence joins TRBV6-5 and TRBJ1-1; the match to TRBD1 covers 8 bases. Specimen: thymocytes. DNA of the CDR3: TGTGCCAGCAGTTACCCAACAGGGGGACACACTGAAGCTTTCTTT. Encoded protein: CASSYPTGGHTEAFF.